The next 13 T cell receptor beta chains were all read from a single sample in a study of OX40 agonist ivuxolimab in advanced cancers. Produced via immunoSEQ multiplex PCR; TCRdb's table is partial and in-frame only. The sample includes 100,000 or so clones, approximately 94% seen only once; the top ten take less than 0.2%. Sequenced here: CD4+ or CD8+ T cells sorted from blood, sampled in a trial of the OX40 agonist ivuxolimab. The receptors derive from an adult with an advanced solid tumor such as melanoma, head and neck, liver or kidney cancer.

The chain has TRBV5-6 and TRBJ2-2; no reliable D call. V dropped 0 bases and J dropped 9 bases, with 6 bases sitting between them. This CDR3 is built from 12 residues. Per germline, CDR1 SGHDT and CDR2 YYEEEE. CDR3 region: CASSLGRRELFF. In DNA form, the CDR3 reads TGTGCCAGCAGCTTGGGCAGGAGGGAGCTGTTTTTT.

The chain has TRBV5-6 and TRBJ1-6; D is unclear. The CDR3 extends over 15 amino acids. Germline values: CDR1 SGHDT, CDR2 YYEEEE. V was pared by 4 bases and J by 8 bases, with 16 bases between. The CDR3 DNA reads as TGTGCCAGCAGCGGACGGACGCCCGAGCATTCACCCCTCCACTTT. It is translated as CASSGRTPEHSPLHF.

CDR3 in amino acids: CASSLRLAGVNEQFF. The CDR3 coding sequence is TGTGCCAGCAGCTTAAGACTAGCGGGAGTCAATGAGCAGTTCTTC. The rearrangement joins TRBV7-3 to TRBJ2-1; TRBD2 matches at 12 bases. This CDR3 has 15 residues. The junction had 1 base not matched to a gene; V was cut back by 1 base and J by 6 bases. CDR1 SGHTA and CDR2 FQGTGA come from the germline V gene.

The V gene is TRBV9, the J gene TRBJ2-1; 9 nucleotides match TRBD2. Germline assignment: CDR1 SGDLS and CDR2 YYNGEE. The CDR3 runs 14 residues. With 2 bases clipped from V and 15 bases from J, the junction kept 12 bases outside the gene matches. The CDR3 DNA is TGTGCCAGCAGCGTGGAAAGCGGGGGGCCCCAAGCGTTCTTC. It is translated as CASSVESGGPQAFF.

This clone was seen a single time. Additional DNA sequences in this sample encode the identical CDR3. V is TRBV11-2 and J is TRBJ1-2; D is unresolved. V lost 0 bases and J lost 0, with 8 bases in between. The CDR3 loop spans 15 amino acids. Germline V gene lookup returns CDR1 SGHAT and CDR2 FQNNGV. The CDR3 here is CASSLDRGSNYGYTF. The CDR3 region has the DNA TGTGCCAGCAGCTTAGATCGGGGTTCTAACTATGGCTACACCTTC.

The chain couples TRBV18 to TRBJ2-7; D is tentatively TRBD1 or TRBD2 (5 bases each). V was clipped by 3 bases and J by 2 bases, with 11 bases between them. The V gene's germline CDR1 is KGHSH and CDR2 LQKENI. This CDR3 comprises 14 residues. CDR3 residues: CASSPRRGTYEQYF. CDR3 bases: TGTGCCAGCTCACCCCGCCGGGGCACCTACGAGCAGTACTTC.

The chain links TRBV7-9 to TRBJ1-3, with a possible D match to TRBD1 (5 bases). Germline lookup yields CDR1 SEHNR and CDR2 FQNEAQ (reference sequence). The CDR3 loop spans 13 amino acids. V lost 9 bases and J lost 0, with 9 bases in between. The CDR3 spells CASRQSSGNTIYF. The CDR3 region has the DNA TGTGCCAGTCGACAGAGCTCTGGAAACACCATATATTTT. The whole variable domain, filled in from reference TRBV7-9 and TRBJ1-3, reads DTGVSQNPRHKITKRGQNVTFRCDPISEHNRLYWYRQTLGQGPEFLTYFQNEAQLEKSRLLSDRFSAERPKGSFSTLEIQRTEQGDSAMYLCASRQSSGNTIYFGEGSWLTVV.

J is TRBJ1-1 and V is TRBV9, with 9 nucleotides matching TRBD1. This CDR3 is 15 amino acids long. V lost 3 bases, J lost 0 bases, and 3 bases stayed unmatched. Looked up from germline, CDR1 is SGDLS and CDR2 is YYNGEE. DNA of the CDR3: TGTGCCAGCAGCGCCGGACAGGGGATGAACACTGAAGCTTTCTTT. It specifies CASSAGQGMNTEAFF. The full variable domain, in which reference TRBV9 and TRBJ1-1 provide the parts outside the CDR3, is DSGVTQTPKHLITATGQRVTLRCSPRSGDLSVYWYQQSLDQGLQFLIQYYNGEERAKGNILERFSAQQFPDLHSELNLSSLELGDSALYFCASSAGQGMNTEAFFGQGTRLTVV.

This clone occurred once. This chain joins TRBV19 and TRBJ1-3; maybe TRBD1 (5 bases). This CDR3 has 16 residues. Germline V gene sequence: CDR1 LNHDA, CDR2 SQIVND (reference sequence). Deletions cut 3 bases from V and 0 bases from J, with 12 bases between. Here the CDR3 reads CASSIRGTISGNTIYF. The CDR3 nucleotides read TGTGCCAGTAGTATTAGGGGCACCATCTCTGGAAACACCATATATTTT.

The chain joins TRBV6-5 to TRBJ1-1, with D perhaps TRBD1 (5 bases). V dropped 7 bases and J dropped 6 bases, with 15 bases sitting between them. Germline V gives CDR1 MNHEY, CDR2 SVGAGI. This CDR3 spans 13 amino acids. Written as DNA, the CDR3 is TGTGCCAGCACCAATAACCGGGGGGCTGAAGCTTTCTTT. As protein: CASTNNRGAEAFF.

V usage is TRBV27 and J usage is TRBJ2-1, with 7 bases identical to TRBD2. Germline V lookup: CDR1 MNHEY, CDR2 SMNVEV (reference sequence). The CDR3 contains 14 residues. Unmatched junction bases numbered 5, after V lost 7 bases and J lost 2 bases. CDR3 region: CASTGGRPYNEQFF. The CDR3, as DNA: TGTGCCAGCACGGGCGGGAGACCCTACAATGAGCAGTTCTTC.

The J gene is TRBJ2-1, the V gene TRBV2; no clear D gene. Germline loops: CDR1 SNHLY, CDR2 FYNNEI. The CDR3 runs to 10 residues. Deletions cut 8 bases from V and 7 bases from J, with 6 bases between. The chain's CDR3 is CASARNEQFF. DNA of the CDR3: TGTGCCAGCGCCCGAAATGAGCAGTTCTTC.

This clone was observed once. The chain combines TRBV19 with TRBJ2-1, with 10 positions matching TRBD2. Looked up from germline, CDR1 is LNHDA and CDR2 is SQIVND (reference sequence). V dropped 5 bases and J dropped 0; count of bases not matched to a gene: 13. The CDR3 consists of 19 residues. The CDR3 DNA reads TGTGCCAGTAGTTTGGACGGACTAGCGGTTTTTAGCTCCTACAATGAGCAGTTCTTC. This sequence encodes CASSLDGLAVFSSYNEQFF.